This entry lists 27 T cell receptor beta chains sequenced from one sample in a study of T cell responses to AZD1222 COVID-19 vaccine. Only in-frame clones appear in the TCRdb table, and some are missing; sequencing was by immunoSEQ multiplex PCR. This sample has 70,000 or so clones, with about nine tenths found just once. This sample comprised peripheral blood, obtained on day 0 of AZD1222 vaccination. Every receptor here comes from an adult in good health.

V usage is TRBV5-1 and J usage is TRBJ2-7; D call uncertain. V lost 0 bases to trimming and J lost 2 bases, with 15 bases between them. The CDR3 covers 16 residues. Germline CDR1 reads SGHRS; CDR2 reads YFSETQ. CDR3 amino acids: CASSLAAAAGAYEQYF. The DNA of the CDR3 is TGCGCCAGCAGCTTGGCCGCCGCGGCAGGCGCCTACGAGCAGTACTTC.

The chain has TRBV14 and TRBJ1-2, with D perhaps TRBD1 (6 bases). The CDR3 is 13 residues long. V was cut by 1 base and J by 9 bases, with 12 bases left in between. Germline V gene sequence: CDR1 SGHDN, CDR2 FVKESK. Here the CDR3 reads CASSQVAGARYTF. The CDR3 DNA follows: TGTGCCAGCAGCCAAGTGGCGGGGGCCCGCTACACCTTC. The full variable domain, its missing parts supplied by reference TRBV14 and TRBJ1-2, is EAGVTQFPSHSVIEKGQTVTLRCDPISGHDNLYWYRRVMGKEIKFLLHFVKESKQDESGMPNNRFLAERTGGTYSTLKVQPAELEDSGVYFCASSQVAGARYTFGSGTRLTVV.

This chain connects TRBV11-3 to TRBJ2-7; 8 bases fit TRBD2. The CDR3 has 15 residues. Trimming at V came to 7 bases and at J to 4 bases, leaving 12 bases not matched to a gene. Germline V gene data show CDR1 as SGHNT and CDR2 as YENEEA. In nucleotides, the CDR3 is TGTGCCAGCAAACAACGAGCGGGAGTTGGATACGAGCAGTACTTC. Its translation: CASKQRAGVGYEQYF.

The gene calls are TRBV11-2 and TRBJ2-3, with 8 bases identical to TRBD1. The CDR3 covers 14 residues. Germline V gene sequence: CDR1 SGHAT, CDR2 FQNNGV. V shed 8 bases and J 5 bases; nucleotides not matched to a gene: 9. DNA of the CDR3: TGTGCCAGCGCAACCCAGGGGGCTGGAGATACGCAGTATTTT. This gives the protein CASATQGAGDTQYF.

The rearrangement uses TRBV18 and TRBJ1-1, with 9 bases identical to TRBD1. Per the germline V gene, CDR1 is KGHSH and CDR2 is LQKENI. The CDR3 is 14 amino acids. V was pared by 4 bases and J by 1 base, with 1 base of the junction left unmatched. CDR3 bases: TGTGCCAGCTCACGGACAGGGGCGAACACTGAAGCTTTCTTT. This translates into CASSRTGANTEAFF.

The CDR3 bases are TGTGCCAGCAGCTTAGCAGGGGGCGGAGATTCACCCCTCCACTTT. This encodes CASSLAGGGDSPLHF. The chain is built from TRBV7-9 and TRBJ1-6, with 7 bases identical to TRBD1. The CDR3 runs 15 residues. The V segment lost 0 bases and the J segment 8 bases; nucleotides outside the gene matches: 4. In germline, CDR1 is SEHNR, CDR2 FQNEAQ (reference sequence).

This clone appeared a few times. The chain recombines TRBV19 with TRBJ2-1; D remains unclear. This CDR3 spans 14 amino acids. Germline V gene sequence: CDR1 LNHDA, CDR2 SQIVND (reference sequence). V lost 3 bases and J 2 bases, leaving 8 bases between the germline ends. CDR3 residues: CASSIKFPYNEQFF. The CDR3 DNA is TGTGCCAGTAGTATCAAGTTTCCCTACAATGAGCAGTTCTTC.

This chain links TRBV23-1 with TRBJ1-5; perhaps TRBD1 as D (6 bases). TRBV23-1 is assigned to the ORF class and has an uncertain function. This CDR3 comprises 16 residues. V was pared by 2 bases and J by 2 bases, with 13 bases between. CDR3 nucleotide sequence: TGCGCCAGCAGTCAAATAACAGGGAATTGCAATCAGCCCCAGCATTTT. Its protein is CASSQITGNCNQPQHF.

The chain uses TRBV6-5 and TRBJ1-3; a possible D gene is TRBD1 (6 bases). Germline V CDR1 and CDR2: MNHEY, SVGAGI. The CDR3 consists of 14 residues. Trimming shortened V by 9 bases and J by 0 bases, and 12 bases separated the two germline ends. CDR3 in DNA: TGTGCCAGGCTTGACAGGAACTCTGGAAACACCATATATTTT. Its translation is CARLDRNSGNTIYF.

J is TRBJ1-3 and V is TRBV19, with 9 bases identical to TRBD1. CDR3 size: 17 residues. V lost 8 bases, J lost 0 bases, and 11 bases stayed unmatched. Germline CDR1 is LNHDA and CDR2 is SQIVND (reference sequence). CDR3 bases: TGTGCCAGTTCCTTAACCGGGACAGGGTCCTCTGGAAACACCATATATTTT. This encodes CASSLTGTGSSGNTIYF.

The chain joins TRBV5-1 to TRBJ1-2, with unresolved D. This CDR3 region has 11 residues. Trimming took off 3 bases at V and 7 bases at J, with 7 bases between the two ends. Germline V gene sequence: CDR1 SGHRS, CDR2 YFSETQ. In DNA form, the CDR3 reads TGCGCCAGCAGCTCTCAAGGTGGCTACACCTTC. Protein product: CASSSQGGYTF.

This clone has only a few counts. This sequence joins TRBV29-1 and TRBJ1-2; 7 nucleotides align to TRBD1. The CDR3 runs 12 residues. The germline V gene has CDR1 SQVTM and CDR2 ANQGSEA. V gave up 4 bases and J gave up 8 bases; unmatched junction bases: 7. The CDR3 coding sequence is TGCAGCGTTGCTACAGGGGAAGTGGGCTACACCTTC. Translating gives CSVATGEVGYTF.

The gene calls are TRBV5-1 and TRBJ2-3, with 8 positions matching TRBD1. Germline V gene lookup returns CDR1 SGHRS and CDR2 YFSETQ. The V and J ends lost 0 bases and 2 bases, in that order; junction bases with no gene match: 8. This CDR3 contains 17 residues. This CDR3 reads CASSLGPGGAYTDTQYF. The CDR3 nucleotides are TGCGCCAGCAGCTTGGGCCCAGGGGGCGCTTACACAGATACGCAGTATTTT.

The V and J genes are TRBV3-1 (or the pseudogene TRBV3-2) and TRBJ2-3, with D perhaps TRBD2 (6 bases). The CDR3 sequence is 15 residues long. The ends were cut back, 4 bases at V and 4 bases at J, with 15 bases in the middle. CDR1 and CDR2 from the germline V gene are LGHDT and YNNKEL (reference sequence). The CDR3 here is CASSPREIWADTQYF. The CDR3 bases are TGTGCCAGCAGCCCTCGGGAGATTTGGGCAGATACGCAGTATTTT.

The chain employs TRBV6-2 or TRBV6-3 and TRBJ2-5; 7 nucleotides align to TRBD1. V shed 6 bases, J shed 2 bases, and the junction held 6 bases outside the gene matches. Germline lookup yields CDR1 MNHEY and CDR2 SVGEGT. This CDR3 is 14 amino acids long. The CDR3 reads CASSKDREQETQYF. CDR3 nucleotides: TGTGCCAGCAGCAAAGACAGGGAGCAAGAGACCCAGTACTTC.

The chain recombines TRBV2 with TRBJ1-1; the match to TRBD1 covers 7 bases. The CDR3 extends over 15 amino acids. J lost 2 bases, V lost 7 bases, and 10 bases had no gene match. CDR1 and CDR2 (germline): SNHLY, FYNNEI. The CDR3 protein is CASTGQGGSNTEAFF. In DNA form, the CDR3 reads TGTGCCAGCACCGGGCAGGGGGGGTCCAACACTGAAGCTTTCTTT.

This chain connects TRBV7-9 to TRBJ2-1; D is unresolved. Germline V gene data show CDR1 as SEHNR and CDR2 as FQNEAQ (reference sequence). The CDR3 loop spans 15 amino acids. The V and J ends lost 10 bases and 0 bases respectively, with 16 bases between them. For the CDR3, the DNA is TGTGCCACCCCTACCCGGACCGTCTCCTACAATGAGCAGTTCTTC. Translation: CATPTRTVSYNEQFF. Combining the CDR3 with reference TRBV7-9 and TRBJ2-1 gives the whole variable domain DTGVSQNPRHKITKRGQNVTFRCDPISEHNRLYWYRQTLGQGPEFLTYFQNEAQLEKSRLLSDRFSAERPKGSFSTLEIQRTEQGDSAMYLCATPTRTVSYNEQFFGPGTRLTVL.

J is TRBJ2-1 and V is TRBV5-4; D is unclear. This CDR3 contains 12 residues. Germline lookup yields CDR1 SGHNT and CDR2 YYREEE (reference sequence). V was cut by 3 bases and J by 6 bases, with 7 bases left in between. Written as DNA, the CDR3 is TGTGCCAGCAGCTCTATTCGCAATGAGCAGTTCTTC. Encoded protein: CASSSIRNEQFF.

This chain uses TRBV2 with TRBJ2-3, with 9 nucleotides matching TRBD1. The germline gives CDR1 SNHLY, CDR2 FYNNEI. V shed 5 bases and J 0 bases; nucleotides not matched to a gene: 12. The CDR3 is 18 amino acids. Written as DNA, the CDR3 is TGTGCCAGCAGTAACCCTGTGGGACAGGGCCCTAGCACAGATACGCAGTATTTT. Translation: CASSNPVGQGPSTDTQYF.

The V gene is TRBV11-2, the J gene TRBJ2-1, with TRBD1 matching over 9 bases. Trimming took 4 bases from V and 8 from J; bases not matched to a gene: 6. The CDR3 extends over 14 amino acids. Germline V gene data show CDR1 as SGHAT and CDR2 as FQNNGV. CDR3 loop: CASSSGTGSDEQFF. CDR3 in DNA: TGTGCCAGCAGCTCCGGGACAGGGTCGGATGAGCAGTTCTTC.

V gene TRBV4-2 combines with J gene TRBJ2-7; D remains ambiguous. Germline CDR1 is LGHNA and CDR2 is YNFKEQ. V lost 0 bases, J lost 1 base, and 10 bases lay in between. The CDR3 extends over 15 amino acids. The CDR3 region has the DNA TGTGCCAGCAGCCAAGATGCCGCAGGTTCCTACGAGCAGTACTTC. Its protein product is CASSQDAAGSYEQYF.

CDR3 in amino acids: CASSQTYYEQYF. The CDR3 nucleotides are TGTGCCAGCAGCCAGACCTACTACGAGCAGTACTTC. The genes are TRBV6-2 or TRBV6-3 and TRBJ2-7; D remains unclear. V lost 6 bases and J lost 3, with 9 bases in between. Germline CDR1 reads MNHEY; CDR2 reads SVGEGT. This CDR3 contains 12 residues.

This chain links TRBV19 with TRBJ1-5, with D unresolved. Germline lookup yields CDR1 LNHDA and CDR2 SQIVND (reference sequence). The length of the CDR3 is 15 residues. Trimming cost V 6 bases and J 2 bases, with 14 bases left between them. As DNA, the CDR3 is TGTGCCAGTAGGTCTAGTGGGGAGGGCAATCAGCCCCAGCATTTT. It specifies CASRSSGEGNQPQHF.

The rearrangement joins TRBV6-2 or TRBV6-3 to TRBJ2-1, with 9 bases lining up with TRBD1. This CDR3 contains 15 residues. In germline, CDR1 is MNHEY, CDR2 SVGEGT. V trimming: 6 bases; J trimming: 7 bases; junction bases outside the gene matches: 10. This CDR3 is CASSNLRDRGNEQFF. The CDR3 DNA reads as TGTGCCAGCAGCAATCTCAGAGACAGGGGGAATGAGCAGTTCTTC.

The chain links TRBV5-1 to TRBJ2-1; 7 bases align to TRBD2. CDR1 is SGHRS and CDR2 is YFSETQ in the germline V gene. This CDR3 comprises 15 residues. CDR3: CHLLQSGNRNNEQFF. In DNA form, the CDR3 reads TGCCACCTCCTCCAGAGCGGGAATCGGAACAATGAGCAGTTCTTC.

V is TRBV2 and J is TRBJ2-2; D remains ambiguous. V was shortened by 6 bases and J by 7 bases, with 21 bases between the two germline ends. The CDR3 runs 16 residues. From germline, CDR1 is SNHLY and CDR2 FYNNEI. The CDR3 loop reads CASSFRAPQDSGELFF. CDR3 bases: TGTGCCAGCAGCTTCCGGGCCCCCCAAGATAGCGGGGAGCTGTTTTTT.

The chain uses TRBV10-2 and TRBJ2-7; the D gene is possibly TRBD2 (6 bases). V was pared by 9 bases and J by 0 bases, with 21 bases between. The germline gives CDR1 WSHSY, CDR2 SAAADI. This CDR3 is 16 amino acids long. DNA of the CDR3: TGCGCCAGTTCGATGGAGGGCAGTTGGGGCTCCTACGAGCAGTACTTC. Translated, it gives CASSMEGSWGSYEQYF.